The present TCR beta chain was sequenced within a study of T cells in Graves' hyperthyroidism and ophthalmopathy. V was pared by 5 bases and J by 0 bases, with 10 bases between. The CDR3 runs 14 residues. Germline V gene data show CDR1 as MNHEY and CDR2 as SVGAGI. It was considered stable Graves' hyperthyroidism when ophthalmopathy did not progress within 18 months. Exclusion of patients followed from uncontrolled infection, other autoimmune disease, pregnancy or lactation. This clonotype showed up many times. No antigen is known for it. The TCR beta CDR3 regions underwent amplification using RNA transcripts as the source. A set of HTBI primers served as the primers for a first-round RT-PCR of the TCR CDR3. A single record per CDR3 protein comes from TCRdb applying MiXCR to the multiplex PCR reads. The profile shows around 580,000 distinct CDR3 sequences, about half of them singletons. Notes on the study in general: The blood repertoire included most of the expanded thyroid clonotypes above 0.001. Stable hyperthyroidism and ophthalmopathy were separated using 13 V-J signatures.

This TCR was recovered from a woman younger than 30 with Graves' hyperthyroidism. Specimen: peripheral blood or thyroid tissue (not recorded which). The chain has TRBV6-5 and TRBJ1-2, with D possibly TRBD1 on 6 matching bases. CDR3 region: CASSQRTANYGYTF. DNA of the CDR3: TGTGCCAGCAGTCAGCGGACAGCTAACTATGGCTACACCTTC.